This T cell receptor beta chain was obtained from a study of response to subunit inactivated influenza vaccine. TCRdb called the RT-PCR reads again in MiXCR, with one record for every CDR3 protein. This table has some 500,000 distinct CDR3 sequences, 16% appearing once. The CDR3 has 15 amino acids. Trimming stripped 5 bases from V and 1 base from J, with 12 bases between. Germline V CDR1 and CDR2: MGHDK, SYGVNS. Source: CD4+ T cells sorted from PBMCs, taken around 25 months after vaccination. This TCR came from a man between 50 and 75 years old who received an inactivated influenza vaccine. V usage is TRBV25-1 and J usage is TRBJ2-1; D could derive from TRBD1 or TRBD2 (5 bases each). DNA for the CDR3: TGTGCCAGCAGTTCCCCGGGGCCTTCCTACAATGAGCAGTTCTTC. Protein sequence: CASSSPGPSYNEQFF.